This T cell receptor beta chain was recovered during a study of shared clonotypes between healthy human individuals. On this clone itself: The antigen is unknown.

Study-level results: Across a handful of donors, naive CD4 shared approximately 4.5%, naive CD8 approximately 3.5%, memory CD4 roughly 2.4%, memory CD8 about 0.4%. Investigators expected sequencing depth to affect clonotype sharing among donors.

The table came from immunoSEQ multiplex PCR; TCRdb's copy has only in-frame clones and leaves some out. The repertoire holds roughly 1,000,000 clones, with about 84% as singletons. Donation came from healthy HIV-negative adults that had no recent acute infections or vaccinations. The TCR was taken from a man aged 18 to 30 in good health. Some clones in this sample may be carry-over from other donors' samples. The material sequenced was memory CD4+ T cells from PBMCs. The subset was: CD45RA-negative fraction.

CDR3 sequence reads: CASSFGGSGETQYF. The CDR3 coding sequence is TGCGCCAGCAGCTTCGGGGGCTCGGGGGAGACCCAGTACTTC. The chain uses TRBV5-1 and TRBJ2-5; possibly TRBD1 or TRBD2 for D (6 bases each). Trimming shortened V by 2 bases and J by 5 bases, and 13 bases separated the two germline ends. CDR3 size: 14 residues. Germline assignment: CDR1 SGHRS and CDR2 YFSETQ.